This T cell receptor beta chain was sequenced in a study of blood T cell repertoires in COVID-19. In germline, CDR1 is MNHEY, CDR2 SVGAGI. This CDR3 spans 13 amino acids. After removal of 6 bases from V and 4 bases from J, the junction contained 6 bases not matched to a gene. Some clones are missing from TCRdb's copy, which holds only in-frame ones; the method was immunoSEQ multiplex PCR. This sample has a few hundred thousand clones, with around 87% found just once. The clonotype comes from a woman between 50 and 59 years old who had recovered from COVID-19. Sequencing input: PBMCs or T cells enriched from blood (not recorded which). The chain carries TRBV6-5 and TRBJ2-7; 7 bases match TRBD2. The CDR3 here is CASRLAEPYEQYF. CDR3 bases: TGTGCCAGCAGGCTAGCGGAGCCTTACGAGCAGTACTTC.